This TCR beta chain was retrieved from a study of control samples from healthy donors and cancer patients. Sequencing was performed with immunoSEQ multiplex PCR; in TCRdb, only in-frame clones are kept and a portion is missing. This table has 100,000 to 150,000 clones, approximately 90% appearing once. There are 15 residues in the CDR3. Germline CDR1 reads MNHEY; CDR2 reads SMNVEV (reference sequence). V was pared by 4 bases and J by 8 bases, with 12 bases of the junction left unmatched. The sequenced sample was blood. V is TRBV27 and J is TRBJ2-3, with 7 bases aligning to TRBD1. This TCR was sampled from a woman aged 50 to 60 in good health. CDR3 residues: CASSSRSGTEVTQYF. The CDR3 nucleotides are TGTGCCAGCAGTTCGAGGTCCGGGACAGAGGTTACGCAGTATTTT.